This T cell receptor (beta chain) was captured in a study of T cell responses to AZD1222 COVID-19 vaccine (dated by TCRdb to 2020 to 2023). Study-level background: AZD1222 recipients whose second dose came at about 4 weeks and those whose second dose came at about 12 weeks were combined into one group, since spike-specific TCR depth and breadth did not differ between the two schedules. Trial participants were enrolled by age into 18-55, 56-69 and 70-plus year subgroups, with approximately 160, 26 and 62 TCR-sequenced participants respectively. TCR sequencing covered roughly 230 trial participants: 207 given two doses of AZD1222 and about 26 given two doses of MenACWY control vaccine.

On the study overall, not on this receptor specifically: Reportedly, close to half of the unique spike-specific TCRs recognized epitopes lying outside the regions that are mutated in the B.1.351 and B.1.1.7 variants. In the small 56-69-year group, the increase in depth fell short of significance, most likely because of low power. Spike-specific TCR breadth and depth rose significantly after two AZD1222 doses compared with day 0 and with MenACWY recipients. Participants were mostly white British, with more females than males. The authors suggested clonal diversity may have been underestimated. No day 14 peak-response samples were available, so repertoires were characterized only after the peak T cell response. CD4 TCRs associated with the vaccine covered the entire spike protein, and the dominant responses were in regions 160-218 and 743-854. Conclusions about previously exposed vaccinees are limited, since just a handful of AZD1222 recipients were seropositive for SARS-CoV-2 at baseline.

Trimming costs V 1 base and J 4 bases, and their ends lie 11 bases apart. The CDR3 has 14 amino acids, counting the end cysteine and phenylalanine. Left in the record is the CDR3 DNA by itself, 42 bases read in frame from the first base. The germline V gene specifies MNHNS as CDR1 and SASEGT as CDR2. With respect to this clone: The clone's antigen remains unknown. Per-nucleotide qualities are absent, and no much larger clonotype sits a single base away.

The time point label, as the study defines it: baseline before first vaccination. The vaccinee samples were drawn from two UK trials, COV001 and COV002, one of which was a single-blind randomized controlled phase 2/3 trial testing AZD1222 (ChAdOx1 nCoV-19) in healthy adults. Trial participant PBMC samples were collected at day 0 and day 28 after the second dose for TCRbeta chain sequencing. The CDR3 regions of human TCRbeta chains were analyzed by immunosequencing. As for the original processing: Repertoire TCRs were checked for matches against a reference library of SARS-CoV-2-specific TCRs that had been generated using the MIRA antigen-specificity platform. Breadth meant the fraction of unique TCRs that were SARS-CoV-2-associated, whereas depth meant the fraction of total T cells that were SARS-CoV-2-associated. Each spike-specific TCR was assigned to its reactive spike region and to a CD4 or CD8 class using the MIRA data. Log10-transformed breadth and depth values were compared by one-way ANOVA with Sidak's multiple comparisons tests. Sourced from immuneACCESS, this table was stored by TCRdb with only in-frame sequences that have V and J called. A share of the clones is absent; for the studies checked, an unresolved V gene accounts for under half, and the remainder has no known explanation. That table furnishes V, J and clone size, whereas the DNA furnished D and trimming. Across this sample there are tens of thousands of clones, with 75% to 90% seen only once. The ten largest clones capture roughly 24% of the sample.

The clonotype originates from an adult in good health. The sequencing used peripheral blood, collected on day 0 of AZD1222 vaccination. The chain uses TRBV6-1 and TRBJ2-7, with no confidently assigned D gene. The CDR3 reads CASSEGPIGYEQYF. Here is the DNA: TGTGCCAGCAGTGAAGGACCCATCGGGTACGAGCAGTACTTC.